This TCR beta chain was retrieved from a study of blood T cell repertoires in COVID-19 (dated by TCRdb to 2020 to 2021). In the study overall: Samples covering the acute and convalescent phases of COVID-19 were provided by collaborators in the United States, Italy and Spain. The prospective study material was composed of cDNA or gDNA derived from T cells, B-cell-depleted T cells, or PBMCs. The dataset comprised deeply sampled blood TCRbeta repertoires from subjects exposed to, actively infected with, or recovered from COVID-19. The repertoires were released in a freely available public database intended as a resource for research on the immune response to SARS-CoV-2. Samples were obtained from the ongoing ImmuneRACE study (first 160 participants) and from 1,200 or so subjects provided by 6 global collaborators. A de-identified subject ID, COVID-19 status, age in years and sex were almost always included in the sample metadata. Where available, HLA class I and class II types were taken from metadata supplied by the sample provider and were not determined by assay-based typing. Beyond this particular receptor, the publication reports: How much clinical and demographic metadata was included differed by source and by participant, and the metadata was provided uncurated.

The CDR3, cysteine through phenylalanine, is 14 amino acids long. Just CDR3 DNA is preserved here, 42 bases in frame from base 1. Trimming at the junction amounts to 2 bases on V and 0 bases on J, and the germline ends lie 8 bases apart. CDR1 and CDR2 were assigned from the germline V gene as SGDLS and YYNGEE. Comments on this clone: The specificity of this receptor is unknown. No base qualities exist here, and no much larger clone lies one base off it.

Collaborating institutions collected whole blood in K2EDTA tubes following their own protocols. For TCRbeta analysis, collaborators shipped samples in one of three forms: frozen whole blood, isolated PBMCs, or DNA extracted from either of those sample types. TCRbeta CDR3 regions were amplified from genomic DNA by means of the immunoSEQ Assay, a bias-controlled multiplex PCR. The paper's processing steps were these. Within the assay, amplification of reference gene primers was used to estimate how many nucleated cells each sample contained. To quantify the absolute abundance of each unique TCRbeta CDR3 rearrangement, sequence reads were collapsed and filtered. For each sample, productive Simpson clonality was calculated as the square root of Simpson's diversity index over productive rearrangements. Held by TCRdb, this immuneACCESS table contains in-frame sequences only and omits some clones. Under half of the omission traces to an unresolved V gene where checked; the cause of the rest is unknown. Clone size and V and J calls were adopted from that table, with D and trimming inferred from the DNA. This sample gives 35,000 to 45,000 clones in total; 85% to 90% of them show up just once. The ten largest clones add up to about 13% of the sample.

Sequencing used peripheral blood. The receptor was isolated from a human donor in a cohort sampled during active COVID-19. The chain couples TRBV9 to TRBJ1-1; the D region possibly corresponds to TRBD1 (6 bases align). The CDR3 here reads CASSVGGMNTEAFF. The DNA sequence follows: TGTGCCAGCAGCGTTGGGGGCATGAACACTGAAGCTTTCTTT.